This passage covers 21 T cell receptor beta chains from one sample sequenced in a study of T cells in Graves' hyperthyroidism and ophthalmopathy. From RNA transcripts, TCR beta CDR3 regions were amplified. The HTBI primer set drove a first-round RT-PCR of the TCR CDR3. TCRdb recomputed calls from the multiplex PCR reads with MiXCR, one row per CDR3 protein. Of about 600,000 distinct CDR3 sequences in the sample, about 15% are singletons; the top ten hold roughly an eighth. The sequencing sample was made of blood. The receptors derive from a woman in her forties or fifties with Graves' ophthalmopathy.

The CDR3 bases are TGTGCCAGCTCACCACACTATTTCCGGGACAGGAGCTACAATGAGCAGTTCTTC. Protein product: CASSPHYFRDRSYNEQFF. The chain carries TRBV18 and TRBJ2-1, with 8 bases lining up with TRBD1. V lost 1 base, J lost 3 bases, and 11 bases stayed unmatched. The length of the CDR3 is 18 residues. Germline CDR1 KGHSH, CDR2 LQKENI. Based on the CDR3 plus reference TRBV18 and TRBJ2-1, the full variable domain is NAGVMQNPRHLVRRRGQEARLRCSPMKGHSHVYWYRQLPEEGLKFMVYLQKENIIDESGMPKERFSAEFPKEGPSILRIQQVVRGDSAAYFCASSPHYFRDRSYNEQFFGPGTRLTVL.

This clonotype appeared a few times. The V gene is TRBV5-1, the J gene TRBJ2-1, with D tentatively TRBD1 or TRBD2 (5 bases each). Germline V CDR1 and CDR2: SGHRS, YFSETQ. V lost 1 base and J lost 4, with 15 bases in between. The CDR3 is 16 amino acids. The CDR3 region is CASSLLRRSGYNEQFF. CDR3 DNA: TGCGCCAGCAGCTTGTTACGGAGGTCAGGGTACAATGAGCAGTTCTTC.

The rearrangement links TRBV9 to TRBJ2-3, with TRBD2 identical over 7 bases. The V gene end was trimmed by 0 bases and the J gene end by 1 base; junction bases not matched to a gene: 5. The germline V gene encodes CDR1 SGDLS and CDR2 YYNGEE. The length of the CDR3 is 16 residues. The CDR3 loop reads CASSVAASGRTDTQYF. CDR3 coding DNA: TGTGCCAGCAGCGTAGCGGCTAGCGGACGCACAGATACGCAGTATTTT.

This clonotype was counted only a few times. The junction differs from germline at one of its ends, possibly a read error. This chain connects TRBV29-1 to TRBJ1-4; 8 bases map to TRBD1. CDR1 and CDR2 from the germline V gene are SQVTM and ANQGSEA. This CDR3 is 15 amino acids long. DNA for the CDR3: TGCAGCGTCCGGAGGACAGGGCCAACCAATGAAAAACTGTTTTTT. Residues: CSVRRTGPTNEKLFF.

This clonotype was counted many times. V usage is TRBV28 and J usage is TRBJ2-1; perhaps TRBD1 as D (6 bases). The CDR3 is 15 residues long. Germline CDR1 is MDHEN and CDR2 is SYDVKM. V was clipped by 3 bases and J by 7 bases, with 16 bases between them. For the CDR3, the DNA is TGTGCCAGCAGTTTGGGGACACTCCTGAGAAATGAGCAGTTCTTC. Its protein product is CASSLGTLLRNEQFF.

This clonotype was detected a few times. The chain joins TRBV5-5 to TRBJ2-1; D is perhaps TRBD2 (6 bases). V was pared by 4 bases and J by 4 bases, with 9 bases between. This CDR3 region has 13 residues. From germline, CDR1 is SGHKS and CDR2 YYEKEE (reference sequence). DNA for the CDR3: TGTGCCAGCAGCGCGGGATTTTACAATGAGCAGTTCTTC. Protein sequence: CASSAGFYNEQFF. Together with reference TRBV5-5 and TRBJ2-1, the CDR3 gives the full variable domain: DAGVTQSPTHLIKTRGQQVTLRCSPISGHKSVSWYQQVLGQGPQFIFQYYEKEERGRGNFPDRFSARQFPNYSSELNVNALLLGDSALYLCASSAGFYNEQFFGPGTRLTVL.

This clonotype was observed many times. The V gene is TRBV12-3 or TRBV12-4, the J gene TRBJ2-3; D is uncertain. V shed 8 bases and J shed 6 bases, with 12 bases lying between them. This CDR3 contains 12 residues. The CDR3 sequence: CASQNLRDTQYF. In DNA, the CDR3 is TGTGCCAGCCAAAATTTACGTGATACGCAGTATTTT.

The sample holds a few counts of this clonotype. V gene TRBV15 combines with J gene TRBJ2-2; D not resolved. The CDR3 length is 14 residues. The V and J ends lost 4 bases and 3 bases respectively, with 9 bases between them. Looked up from germline, CDR1 is LNHNV and CDR2 is YYDKDF (reference sequence). The CDR3 DNA reads TGTGCCACCAGCACTCACGGACACACCGGGGAGCTGTTTTTT. This translates into CATSTHGHTGELFF.

This clonotype was counted at least ten times. The DNA for the CDR3 is TGTGCCAGCAGCTTGGGGTCCGAACAGCCCCAGCATTTT. Translated: CASSLGSEQPQHF. The chain recombines TRBV7-8 with TRBJ1-5; no clear D. The CDR3 runs 13 residues. Germline CDR1 is SGHVS and CDR2 is FQNEAQ. The V end was cut by 3 bases, the J end by 7 bases, with 10 bases between.

This clonotype occurred many times. V and J are TRBV7-2 and TRBJ2-7; TRBD1 is a possible D gene (6 bases). This CDR3 is built from 14 residues. Germline V gene lookup returns CDR1 SGHTA and CDR2 FQGNSA. V was shortened by 5 bases and J by 3 bases, with 14 bases between the two germline ends. The CDR3 coding sequence is TGTGCCAGCAGCGTGACGGGACACAACTACGAGCAGTACTTC. Amino acids: CASSVTGHNYEQYF.

There are many counts of this clonotype. V and J are TRBV24-1 and TRBJ2-3, with 7 bases lining up with TRBD1. Germline V gene data show CDR1 as KGHDR and CDR2 as SFDVKD. The CDR3 has 15 residues. Trimming cost V 5 bases and J 2 bases; bases outside gene matches: 6. This CDR3 is CATSVGQRNTDTQYF. The CDR3 bases are TGTGCCACCAGTGTGGGACAGAGGAACACAGATACGCAGTATTTT.

This clonotype was counted ten times or more. The chain recombines TRBV6-1 with TRBJ2-1, with D possibly TRBD2 on 6 matching bases. This CDR3 region has 14 residues. The germline gives CDR1 MNHNS, CDR2 SASEGT. Deletions cut 0 bases from V and 8 bases from J, with 11 bases between. The CDR3 nucleotides read TGTGCCAGCAGTGAAGCGCTTCGGGGGTATGAGCAGTTCTTC. Translating it yields CASSEALRGYEQFF.

The chain is built from TRBV5-1 and TRBJ2-3, with 12 bases fitting TRBD2. V gave up 4 bases and J gave up 4 bases; unmatched junction bases: 1. Looked up from germline, CDR1 is SGHRS and CDR2 is YFSETQ. CDR3 size: 14 residues. The chain's CDR3 is CASSRLAGADTQYF. The CDR3 region has the DNA TGCGCCAGCAGCCGACTAGCGGGAGCAGATACGCAGTATTTT.

V usage is TRBV10-3 and J usage is TRBJ1-3; D is unclear. Germline loops: CDR1 ENHRY, CDR2 SYGVKD. Trimming took 3 bases from V and 0 from J, leaving 3 bases between them. This CDR3 comprises 13 residues. The CDR3: CAISEGSGNTIYF. The CDR3 region has the DNA TGTGCCATCAGTGAAGGCTCTGGAAACACCATATATTTT.

The chain combines TRBV30 with TRBJ2-1, with a possible D match to TRBD1 (7 bases). Germline-derived CDR1 and CDR2 are GTSNPN and SVGIG (reference sequence). The CDR3 spans 15 residues. The V end lost 8 bases, the J end lost 4 bases, and 21 bases lay between the germline ends. This CDR3 is CAGRPSGGTYNEQFF. In DNA form, the CDR3 reads TGTGCCGGACGCCCCTCAGGGGGGACATACAATGAGCAGTTCTTC. The entire variable domain, with the rest obtained from reference TRBV30 and TRBJ2-1, is as follows: SQTIHQWPATLVQPVGSPLSLECTVEGTSNPNLYWYRQAAGRGLQLLFYSVGIGQISSEVPQNLSASRPQDRQFILSSKKLLLSDSGFYLCAGRPSGGTYNEQFFGPGTRLTVL.

The CDR3 nucleotides read TGTGCCAGCAGCCCTACCTTGGATGTAGCGGGGACATACTACGAGCAGTACTTC. It codes for CASSPTLDVAGTYYEQYF. The chain recombines TRBV28 with TRBJ2-7; 8 bases map to TRBD2. The CDR3 is 18 amino acids. Per germline, CDR1 MDHEN and CDR2 SYDVKM. The V and J ends lost 6 bases and 3 bases, in that order; junction bases with no gene match: 19.

V usage is TRBV14 and J usage is TRBJ2-1, with D hard to call. The V end lost 2 bases, the J end lost 9 bases, and 20 bases lay between the germline ends. The CDR3 runs 16 residues. Germline assignment: CDR1 SGHDN and CDR2 FVKESK. The CDR3 sequence: CASSQNTFGESGEQFF. The CDR3, as DNA: TGTGCCAGCAGCCAAAATACCTTTGGGGAATCTGGTGAGCAGTTCTTC.

For this clonotype: One end of the junction fails to match germline, which may point to a read error. The chain recombines TRBV27 with TRBJ2-3, with 11 bases matching TRBD2. This CDR3 is 15 amino acids long. Germline values: CDR1 MNHEY, CDR2 SMNVEV (reference sequence). CDR3 in DNA: TGTGCCAGCGCCAGGACTAGCGGGTTTCAAGATACGCGGTATTTT. Translating gives CASARTSGFQDTRYF.

This clonotype was counted at least ten times. The chain couples TRBV12-3 or TRBV12-4 to TRBJ1-5; D is ambiguous. Trimming took off 4 bases at V and 5 bases at J, with 12 bases between the two ends. CDR3 length: 14 amino acids. CDR3 coding DNA: TGTGCCAGCAGTTCAGTGGGAAAAGATCAGCCCCAGCATTTT. This encodes CASSSVGKDQPQHF.

This clonotype has a handful of counts. This sequence may be a read error, since a much larger clone differs from it by one base. V is TRBV12-3 or TRBV12-4 and J is TRBJ1-1; D gene unclear. V lost 6 bases, J lost 4 bases, and 12 bases lay in between. This CDR3 is 13 amino acids long. Here the CDR3 DNA reads TGTGCCAGCAGCCGCAGTCAGAGCACTGAAGCTTTCTTT. Its translation: CASSRSQSTEAFF.

In its sample, this clonotype was seen a few times. The V and J genes are TRBV7-9 and TRBJ2-1; D tentatively fits TRBD1 or TRBD2 (5 bases each). CDR1 SEHNR and CDR2 FQNEAQ come from the germline V gene (reference sequence). The CDR3 consists of 17 residues. V was pared by 5 bases and J by 2 bases, with 19 bases between. The chain's CDR3 is CASSPGIREPTYNEQFF. For the CDR3, the DNA is TGTGCCAGCAGCCCGGGGATCAGGGAGCCTACCTACAATGAGCAGTTCTTC.